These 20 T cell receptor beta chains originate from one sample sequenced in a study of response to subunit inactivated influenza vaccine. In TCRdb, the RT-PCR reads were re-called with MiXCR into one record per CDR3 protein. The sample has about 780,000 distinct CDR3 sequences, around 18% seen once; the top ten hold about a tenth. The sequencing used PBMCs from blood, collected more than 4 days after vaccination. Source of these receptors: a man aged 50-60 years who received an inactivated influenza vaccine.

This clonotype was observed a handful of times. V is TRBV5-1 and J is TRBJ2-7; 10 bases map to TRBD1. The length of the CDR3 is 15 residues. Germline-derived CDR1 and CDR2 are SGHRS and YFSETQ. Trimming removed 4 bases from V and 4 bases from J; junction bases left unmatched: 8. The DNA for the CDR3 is TGCGCCAGCAGCAAGTCCGGGACAGGGGTTTACGAGCAGTACTTC. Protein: CASSKSGTGVYEQYF.

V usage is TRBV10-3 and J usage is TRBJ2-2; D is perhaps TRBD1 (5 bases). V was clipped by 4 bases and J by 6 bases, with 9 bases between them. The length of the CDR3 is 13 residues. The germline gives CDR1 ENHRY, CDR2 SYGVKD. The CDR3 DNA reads TGTGCCATCAGTGTCCAGGGTCCCGGGGAGCTGTTTTTT. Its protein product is CAISVQGPGELFF.

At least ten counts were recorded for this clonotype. CDR3 DNA: TGCAGTGCTAGAAAGCCACATTTGGATACGCAGTATTTT. Translating gives CSARKPHLDTQYF. The V and J genes are TRBV20-1 and TRBJ2-3; D is uncertain. The V gene lost 2 bases and the J gene lost 6 bases, with 12 bases spanning the gap. Germline assignment: CDR1 DFQATT and CDR2 SNEGSKA (reference sequence). This CDR3 region has 13 residues.

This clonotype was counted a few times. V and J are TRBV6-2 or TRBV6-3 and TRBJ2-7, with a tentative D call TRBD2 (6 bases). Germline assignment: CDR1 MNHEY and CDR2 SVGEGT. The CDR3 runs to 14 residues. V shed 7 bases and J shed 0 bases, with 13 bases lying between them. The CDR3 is CASTPLAFSYEQYF. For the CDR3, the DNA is TGTGCCAGCACGCCTCTAGCGTTCTCCTACGAGCAGTACTTC.

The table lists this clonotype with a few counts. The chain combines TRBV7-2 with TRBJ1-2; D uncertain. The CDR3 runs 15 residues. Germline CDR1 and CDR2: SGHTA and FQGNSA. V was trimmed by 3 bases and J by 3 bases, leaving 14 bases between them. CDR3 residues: CASSFRHSPDYGYTF. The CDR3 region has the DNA TGTGCCAGCAGCTTCAGACACAGCCCCGACTATGGCTACACCTTC.

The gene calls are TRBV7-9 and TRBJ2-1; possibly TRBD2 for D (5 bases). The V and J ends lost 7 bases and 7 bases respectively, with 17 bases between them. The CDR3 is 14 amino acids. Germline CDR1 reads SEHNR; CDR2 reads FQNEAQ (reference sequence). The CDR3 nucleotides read TGTGCCAGCATGTTCGGAGGTTTTGGTAATGAGCAGTTCTTC. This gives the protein CASMFGGFGNEQFF.

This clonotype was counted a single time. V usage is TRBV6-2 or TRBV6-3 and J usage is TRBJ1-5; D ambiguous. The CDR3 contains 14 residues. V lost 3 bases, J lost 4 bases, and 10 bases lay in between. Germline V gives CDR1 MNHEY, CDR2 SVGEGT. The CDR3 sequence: CASSYGRDNQPQHF. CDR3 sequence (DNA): TGTGCCAGCAGTTATGGTAGAGATAATCAGCCCCAGCATTTT.

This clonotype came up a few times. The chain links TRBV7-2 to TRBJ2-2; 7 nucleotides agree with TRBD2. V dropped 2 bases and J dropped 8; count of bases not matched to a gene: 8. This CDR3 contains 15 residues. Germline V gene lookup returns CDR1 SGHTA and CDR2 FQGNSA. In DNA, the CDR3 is TGTGCCAGCAGCTTAAGCCCGGGGAGGGCTGGGGAGCTGTTTTTT. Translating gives CASSLSPGRAGELFF.

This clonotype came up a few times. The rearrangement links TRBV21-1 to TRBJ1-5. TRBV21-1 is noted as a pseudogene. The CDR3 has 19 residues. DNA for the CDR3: TGTGCCAGCAGCAAATACGGCAGGGTCCTGGAATATAGCAATCAGCCCCAGCATTTT. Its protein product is CASSKYGRVLEYSNQPQHF.

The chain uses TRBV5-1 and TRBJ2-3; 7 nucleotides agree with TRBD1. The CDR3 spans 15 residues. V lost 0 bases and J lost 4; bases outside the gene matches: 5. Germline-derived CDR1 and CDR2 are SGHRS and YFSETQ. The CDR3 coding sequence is TGCGCCAGCAGCTTGGAGGACAGGCTCGCAGATACGCAGTATTTT. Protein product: CASSLEDRLADTQYF.

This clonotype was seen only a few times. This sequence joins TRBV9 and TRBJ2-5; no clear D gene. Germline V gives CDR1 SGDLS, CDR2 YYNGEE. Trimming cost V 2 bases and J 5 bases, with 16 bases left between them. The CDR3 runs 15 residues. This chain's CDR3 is CASSVTEASWETQYF. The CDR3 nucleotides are TGTGCCAGCAGCGTTACAGAAGCCTCTTGGGAGACCCAGTACTTC.

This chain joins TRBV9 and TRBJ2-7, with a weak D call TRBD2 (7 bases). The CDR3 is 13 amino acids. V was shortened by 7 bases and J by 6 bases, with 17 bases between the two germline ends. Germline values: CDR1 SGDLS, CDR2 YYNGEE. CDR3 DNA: TGTGCCAGCCGGGCGGGAGAAGGGGGCGAGCAGTACTTC. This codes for CASRAGEGGEQYF.

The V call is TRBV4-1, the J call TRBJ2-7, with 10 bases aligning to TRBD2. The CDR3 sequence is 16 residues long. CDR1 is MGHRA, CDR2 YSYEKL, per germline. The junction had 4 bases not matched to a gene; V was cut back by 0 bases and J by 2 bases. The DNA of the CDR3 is TGCGCCAGCAGCCAAGATACTAGCGGGGCCCCCTACGAGCAGTACTTC. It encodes CASSQDTSGAPYEQYF.

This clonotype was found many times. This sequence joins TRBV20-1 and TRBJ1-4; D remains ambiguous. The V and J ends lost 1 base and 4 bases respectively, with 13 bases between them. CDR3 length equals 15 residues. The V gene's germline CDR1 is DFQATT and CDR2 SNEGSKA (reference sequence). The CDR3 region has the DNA TGCAGTGCTAGAGGGCACAAAAGGGATAATGAAAAACTGTTTTTT. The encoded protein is CSARGHKRDNEKLFF.

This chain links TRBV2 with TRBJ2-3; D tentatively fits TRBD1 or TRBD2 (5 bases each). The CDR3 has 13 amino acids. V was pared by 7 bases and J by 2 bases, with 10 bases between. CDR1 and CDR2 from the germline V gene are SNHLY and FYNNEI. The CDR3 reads CASKEDTTDTQYF. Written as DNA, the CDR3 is TGTGCCAGCAAGGAGGACACCACAGATACGCAGTATTTT.

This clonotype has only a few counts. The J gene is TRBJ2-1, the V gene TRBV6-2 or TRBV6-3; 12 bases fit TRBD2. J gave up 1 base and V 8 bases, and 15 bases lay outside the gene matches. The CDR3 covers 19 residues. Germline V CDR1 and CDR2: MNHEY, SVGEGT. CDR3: CASGFSTSGGIWSYNEQFF. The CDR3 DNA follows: TGTGCCAGCGGTTTTTCGACTAGCGGGGGAATATGGTCCTACAATGAGCAGTTCTTC.

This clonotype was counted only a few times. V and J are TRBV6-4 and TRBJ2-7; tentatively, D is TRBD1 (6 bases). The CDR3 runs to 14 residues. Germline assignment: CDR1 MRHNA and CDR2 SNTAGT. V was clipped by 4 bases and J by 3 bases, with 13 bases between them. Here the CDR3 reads CASSAPQGHYEQYF. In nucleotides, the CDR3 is TGTGCCAGCAGTGCCCCGCAGGGGCACTACGAGCAGTACTTC.

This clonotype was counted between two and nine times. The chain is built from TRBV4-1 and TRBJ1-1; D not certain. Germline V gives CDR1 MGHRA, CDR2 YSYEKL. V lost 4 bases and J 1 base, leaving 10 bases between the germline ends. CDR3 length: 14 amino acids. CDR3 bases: TGCGCCAGCAGCCCCGCGCCGGGGAACACTGAAGCTTTCTTT. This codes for CASSPAPGNTEAFF.

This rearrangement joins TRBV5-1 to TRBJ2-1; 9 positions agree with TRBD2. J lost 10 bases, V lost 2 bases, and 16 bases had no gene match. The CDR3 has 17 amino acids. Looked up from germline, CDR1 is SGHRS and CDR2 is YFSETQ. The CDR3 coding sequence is TGCGCCAGCAGCTTAAAAACTACCGGGACTAGCTCGACGGAGCAGTTCTTC. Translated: CASSLKTTGTSSTEQFF.

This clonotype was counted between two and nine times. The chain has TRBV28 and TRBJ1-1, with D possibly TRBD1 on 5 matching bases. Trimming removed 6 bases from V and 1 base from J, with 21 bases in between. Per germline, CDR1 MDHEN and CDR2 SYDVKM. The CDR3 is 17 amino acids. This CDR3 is CASRISRDAKRNTEAFF. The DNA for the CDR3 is TGTGCCAGCAGGATATCTCGGGACGCCAAAAGGAACACTGAAGCTTTCTTT. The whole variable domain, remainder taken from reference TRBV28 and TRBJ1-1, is DVKVTQSSRYLVKRTGEKVFLECVQDMDHENMFWYRQDPGLGLRLIYFSYDVKMKEKGDIPEGYSVSREKKERFSLILESASTNQTSMYLCASRISRDAKRNTEAFFGQGTRLTVV.